This T cell receptor beta chain originates from a study of blood T cell repertoires in COVID-19. Overall study context: The United States, Italy and Spain were the sources of the acute and convalescent COVID-19 samples. Sample material is recorded as cDNA or gDNA derived from T cells, B-cell-depleted T cells, or PBMCs.

This clone was detected once. Produced via immunoSEQ multiplex PCR; TCRdb's table is partial and in-frame only. The data show approximately 31,000 clones, approximately 91% seen once. Unmatched junction bases numbered 6, after V lost 6 bases and J lost 5 bases. The CDR3 consists of 13 residues. Germline V gene lookup returns CDR1 SGHNT and CDR2 YYREEE (reference sequence). This rearrangement joins TRBV5-4 to TRBJ1-1; 8 nucleotides match TRBD1. This receptor was taken from a human donor with active COVID-19. The donor label of this sample is uncertain. The material sequenced was peripheral blood. CDR3 nucleotide sequence: TGTGCCAGCACCGTTCAGGGGGCGACTGAAGCTTTCTTT. This gives the protein CASTVQGATEAFF. Full variable domain (outside the CDR3, taken from reference TRBV5-4 and TRBJ1-1): ETGVTQSPTHLIKTRGQQVTLRCSSQSGHNTVSWYQQALGQGPQFIFQYYREEENGRGNFPPRFSGLQFPNYSSELNVNALELDDSALYLCASTVQGATEAFFGQGTRLTVV.